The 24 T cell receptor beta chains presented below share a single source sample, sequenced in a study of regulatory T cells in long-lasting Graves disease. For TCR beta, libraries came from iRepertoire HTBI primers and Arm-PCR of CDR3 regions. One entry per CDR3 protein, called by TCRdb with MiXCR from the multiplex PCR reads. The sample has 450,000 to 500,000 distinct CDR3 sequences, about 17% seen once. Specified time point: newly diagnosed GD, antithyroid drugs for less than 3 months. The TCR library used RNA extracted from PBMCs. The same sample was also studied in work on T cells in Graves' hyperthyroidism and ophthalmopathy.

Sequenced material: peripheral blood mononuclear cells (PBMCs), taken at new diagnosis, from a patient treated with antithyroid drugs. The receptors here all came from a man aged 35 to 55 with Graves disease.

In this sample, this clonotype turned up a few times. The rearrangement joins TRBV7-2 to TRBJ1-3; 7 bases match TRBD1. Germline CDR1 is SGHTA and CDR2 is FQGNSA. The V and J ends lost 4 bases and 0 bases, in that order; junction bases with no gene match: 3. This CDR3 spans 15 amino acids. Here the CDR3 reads CASSSGQYSGNTIYF. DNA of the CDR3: TGTGCCAGCAGCTCGGGACAGTACTCTGGAAACACCATATATTTT.

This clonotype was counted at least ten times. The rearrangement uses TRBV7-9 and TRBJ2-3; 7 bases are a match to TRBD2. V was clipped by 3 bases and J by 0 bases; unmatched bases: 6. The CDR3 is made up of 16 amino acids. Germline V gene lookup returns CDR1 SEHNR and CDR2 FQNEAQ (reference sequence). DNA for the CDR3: TGTGCCAGCAGCTTCCTAGCGGATCCTAGCACAGATACGCAGTATTTT. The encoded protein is CASSFLADPSTDTQYF. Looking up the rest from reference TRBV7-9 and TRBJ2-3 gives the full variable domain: DTGVSQNPRHKITKRGQNVTFRCDPISEHNRLYWYRQTLGQGPEFLTYFQNEAQLEKSRLLSDRFSAERPKGSFSTLEIQRTEQGDSAMYLCASSFLADPSTDTQYFGPGTRLTVL.

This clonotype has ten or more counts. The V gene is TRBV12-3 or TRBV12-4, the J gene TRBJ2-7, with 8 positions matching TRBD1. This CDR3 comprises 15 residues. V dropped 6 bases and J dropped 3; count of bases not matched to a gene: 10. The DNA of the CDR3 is TGTGCCAGCAGCCCTCAGGACAGGGAGCTCTACGAGCAGTACTTC. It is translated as CASSPQDRELYEQYF.

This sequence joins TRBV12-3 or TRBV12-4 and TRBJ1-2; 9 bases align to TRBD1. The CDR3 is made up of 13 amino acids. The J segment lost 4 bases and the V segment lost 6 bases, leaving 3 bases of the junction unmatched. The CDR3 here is CASSGQGTYGYTF. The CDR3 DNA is TGTGCCAGCAGCGGACAGGGGACCTATGGCTACACCTTC.

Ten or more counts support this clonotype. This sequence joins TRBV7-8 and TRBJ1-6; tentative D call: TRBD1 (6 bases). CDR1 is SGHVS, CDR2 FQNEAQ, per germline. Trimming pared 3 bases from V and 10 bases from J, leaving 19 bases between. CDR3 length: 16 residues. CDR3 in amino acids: CASSFRRGGGMSPLHF. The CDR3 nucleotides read TGTGCCAGCAGCTTTCGGCGGGGGGGCGGGATGTCACCCCTCCACTTT.

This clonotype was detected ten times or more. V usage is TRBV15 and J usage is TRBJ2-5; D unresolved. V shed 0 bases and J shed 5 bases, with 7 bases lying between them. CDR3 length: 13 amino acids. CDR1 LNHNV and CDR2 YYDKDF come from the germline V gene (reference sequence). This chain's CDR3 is CATSRDLRETQYF. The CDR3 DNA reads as TGTGCCACCAGCAGAGATCTGAGGGAGACCCAGTACTTC. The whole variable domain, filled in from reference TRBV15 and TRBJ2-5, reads DAMVIQNPRYQVTQFGKPVTLSCSQTLNHNVMYWYQQKSSQAPKLLFHYYDKDFNNEADTPDNFQSRRPNTSFCFLDIRSPGLGDTAMYLCATSRDLRETQYFGPGTRLLVL.

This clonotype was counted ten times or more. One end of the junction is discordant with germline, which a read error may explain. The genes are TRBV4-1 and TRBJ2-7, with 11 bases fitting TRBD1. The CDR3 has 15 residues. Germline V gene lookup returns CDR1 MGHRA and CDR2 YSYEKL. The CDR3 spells CASSQGQGATYEQYF. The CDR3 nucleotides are TGTGCCAGCAGCCAAGGACAGGGGGCTACCTACGAGCAGTACTTC.

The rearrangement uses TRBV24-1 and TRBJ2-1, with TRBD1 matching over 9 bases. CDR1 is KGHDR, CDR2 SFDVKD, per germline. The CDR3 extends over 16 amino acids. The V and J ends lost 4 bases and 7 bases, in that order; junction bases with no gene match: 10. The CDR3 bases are TGTGCCACCAGTGAATCGGGACAGGGTTCTAGAAATGAGCAGTTCTTC. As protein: CATSESGQGSRNEQFF.

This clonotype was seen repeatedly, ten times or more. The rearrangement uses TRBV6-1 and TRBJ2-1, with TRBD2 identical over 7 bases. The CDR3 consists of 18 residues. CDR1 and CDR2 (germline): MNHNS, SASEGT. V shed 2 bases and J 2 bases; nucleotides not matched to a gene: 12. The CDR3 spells CASSERKSGGMAYNEQFF. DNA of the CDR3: TGTGCCAGCAGTGAAAGGAAATCGGGGGGAATGGCCTACAATGAGCAGTTCTTC.

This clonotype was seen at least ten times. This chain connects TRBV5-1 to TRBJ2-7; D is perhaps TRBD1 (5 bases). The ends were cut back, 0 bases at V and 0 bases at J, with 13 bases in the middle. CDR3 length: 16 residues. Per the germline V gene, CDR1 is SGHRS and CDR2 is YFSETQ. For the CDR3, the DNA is TGCGCCAGCAGCTTGGATCCAGGGCCGCCCTCCTACGAGCAGTACTTC. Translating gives CASSLDPGPPSYEQYF.

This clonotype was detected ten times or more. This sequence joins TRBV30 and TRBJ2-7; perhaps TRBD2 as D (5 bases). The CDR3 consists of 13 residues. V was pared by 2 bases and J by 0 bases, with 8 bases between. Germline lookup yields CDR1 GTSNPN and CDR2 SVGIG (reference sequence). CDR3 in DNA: TGTGCCTGGAGTAAGGACTTCTCCTACGAGCAGTACTTC. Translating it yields CAWSKDFSYEQYF. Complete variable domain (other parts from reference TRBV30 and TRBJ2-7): SQTIHQWPATLVQPVGSPLSLECTVEGTSNPNLYWYRQAAGRGLQLLFYSVGIGQISSEVPQNLSASRPQDRQFILSSKKLLLSDSGFYLCAWSKDFSYEQYFGPGTRLTVT.

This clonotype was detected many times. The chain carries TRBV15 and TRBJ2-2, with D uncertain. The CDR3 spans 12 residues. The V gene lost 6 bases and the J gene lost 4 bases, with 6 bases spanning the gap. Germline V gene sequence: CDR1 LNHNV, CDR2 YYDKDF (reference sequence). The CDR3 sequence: CATSRGTGELFF. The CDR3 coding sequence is TGTGCCACCAGTCGCGGCACCGGGGAGCTGTTTTTT.

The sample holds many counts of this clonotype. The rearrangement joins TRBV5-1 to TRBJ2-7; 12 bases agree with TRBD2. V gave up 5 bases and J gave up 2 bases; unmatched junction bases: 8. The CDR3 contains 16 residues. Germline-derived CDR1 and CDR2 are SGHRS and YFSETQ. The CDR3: CASSPTSGSFPYEQYF. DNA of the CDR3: TGCGCCAGCAGTCCGACTAGCGGGAGTTTTCCCTACGAGCAGTACTTC.

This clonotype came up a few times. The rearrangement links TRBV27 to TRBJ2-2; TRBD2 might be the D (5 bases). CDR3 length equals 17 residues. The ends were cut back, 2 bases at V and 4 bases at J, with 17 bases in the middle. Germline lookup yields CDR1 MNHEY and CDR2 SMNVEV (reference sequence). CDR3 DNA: TGTGCCAGCAGTTTAACCCCATGGCGGGCCGGCACCGGGGAGCTGTTTTTT. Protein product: CASSLTPWRAGTGELFF.

The CDR3, as DNA: TGTGCCAGCAGCCAAGATATGAGGTCTGGGGGGCAGTTCTTC. This sequence encodes CASSQDMRSGGQFF. The chain employs TRBV14 and TRBJ2-1; D possibly uses TRBD1 or TRBD2 (5 bases each). This CDR3 is built from 14 residues. The V and J ends lost 0 bases and 12 bases respectively, with 15 bases between them. The germline gives CDR1 SGHDN, CDR2 FVKESK. Looking up the rest from reference TRBV14 and TRBJ2-1 gives the full variable domain: EAGVTQFPSHSVIEKGQTVTLRCDPISGHDNLYWYRRVMGKEIKFLLHFVKESKQDESGMPNNRFLAERTGGTYSTLKVQPAELEDSGVYFCASSQDMRSGGQFFGPGTRLTVL.

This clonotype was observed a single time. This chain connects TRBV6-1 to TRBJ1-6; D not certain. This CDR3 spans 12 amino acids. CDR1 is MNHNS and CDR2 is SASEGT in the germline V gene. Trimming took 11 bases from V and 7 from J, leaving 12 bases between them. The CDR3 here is CAGKDRNSPLHF. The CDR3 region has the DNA TGTGCCGGCAAGGACCGGAATTCACCCCTCCACTTT.

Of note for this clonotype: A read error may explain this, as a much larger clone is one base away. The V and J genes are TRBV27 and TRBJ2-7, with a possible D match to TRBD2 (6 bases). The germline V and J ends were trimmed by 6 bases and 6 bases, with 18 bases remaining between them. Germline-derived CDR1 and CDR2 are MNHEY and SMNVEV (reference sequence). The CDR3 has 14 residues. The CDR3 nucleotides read TGTGCCAGCAGCCAAGATCCGACTAGTTGCGAGCAGTACTTC. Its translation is CASSQDPTSCEQYF.

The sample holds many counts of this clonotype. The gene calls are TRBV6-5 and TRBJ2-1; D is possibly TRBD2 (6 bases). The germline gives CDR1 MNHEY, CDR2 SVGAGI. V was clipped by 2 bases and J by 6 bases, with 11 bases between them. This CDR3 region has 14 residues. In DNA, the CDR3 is TGTGCCAGCAGTTACCTCGCCGGGAGCAATGAGCAGTTCTTC. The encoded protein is CASSYLAGSNEQFF.

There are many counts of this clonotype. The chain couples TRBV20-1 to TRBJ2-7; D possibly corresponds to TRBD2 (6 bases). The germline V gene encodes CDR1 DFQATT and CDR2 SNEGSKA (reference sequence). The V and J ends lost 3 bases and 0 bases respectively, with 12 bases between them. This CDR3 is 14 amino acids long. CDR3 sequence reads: CSARPGRLSYEQYF. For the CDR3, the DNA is TGCAGTGCTAGGCCCGGGAGACTCTCCTACGAGCAGTACTTC.

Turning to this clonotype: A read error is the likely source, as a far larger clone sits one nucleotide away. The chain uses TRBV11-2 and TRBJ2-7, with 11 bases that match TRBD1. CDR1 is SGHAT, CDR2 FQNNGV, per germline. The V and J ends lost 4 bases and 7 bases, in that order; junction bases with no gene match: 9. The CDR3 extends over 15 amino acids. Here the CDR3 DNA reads TGTGCCAGCAGCTCAAGGACAGGGGGCATCAATGAGCAGTACTTC. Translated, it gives CASSSRTGGINEQYF.

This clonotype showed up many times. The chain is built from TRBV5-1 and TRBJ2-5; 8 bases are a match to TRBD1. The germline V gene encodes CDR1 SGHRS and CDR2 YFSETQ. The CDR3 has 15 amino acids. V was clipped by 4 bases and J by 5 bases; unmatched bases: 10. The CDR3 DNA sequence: TGCGCCAGCAGCCCAGACAGGGGCAATCGTGAGACCCAGTACTTC. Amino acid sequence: CASSPDRGNRETQYF.

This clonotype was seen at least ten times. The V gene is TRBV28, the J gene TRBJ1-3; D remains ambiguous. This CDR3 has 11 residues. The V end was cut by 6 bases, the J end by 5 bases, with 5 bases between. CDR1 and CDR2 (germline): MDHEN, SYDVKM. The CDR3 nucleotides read TGTGCCAGCAGCCAAAGAAACACCATATATTTT. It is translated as CASSQRNTIYF.

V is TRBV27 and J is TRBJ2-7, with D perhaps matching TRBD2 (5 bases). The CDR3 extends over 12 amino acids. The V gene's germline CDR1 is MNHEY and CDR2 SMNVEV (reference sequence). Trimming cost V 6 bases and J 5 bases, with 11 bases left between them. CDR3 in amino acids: CASSRPGNEQYF. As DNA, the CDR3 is TGTGCCAGCAGCAGACCGGGGAACGAGCAGTACTTC.

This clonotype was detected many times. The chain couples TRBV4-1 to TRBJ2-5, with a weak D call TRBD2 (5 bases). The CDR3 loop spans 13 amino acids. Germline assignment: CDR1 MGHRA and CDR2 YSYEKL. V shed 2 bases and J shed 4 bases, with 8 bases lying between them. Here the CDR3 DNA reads TGCGCCAGCAGCCAATGGAGGCGAGAGACCCAGTACTTC. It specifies CASSQWRRETQYF.